The 25 T cell receptor beta chains given below trace back to one sample, sequenced in a study of blood T cell repertoires in COVID-19. Clones were read by immunoSEQ multiplex PCR, and TCRdb kept only the in-frame ones, dropping some. The sample has about 100,000 clones, 85% seen once. Source material: peripheral blood. All receptors derive from a woman in her 70s with active or convalescent COVID-19.

The genes are TRBV29-1 and TRBJ1-1; a weak D match, TRBD1 (5 bases). CDR1 is SQVTM, CDR2 ANQGSEA, per germline. Trimming left V 6 bases short and J 1 base short, with 9 bases between. The CDR3 covers 12 residues. The chain's CDR3 is CSVADRNTEAFF. The CDR3 bases are TGCAGCGTAGCCGACAGGAACACTGAAGCTTTCTTT.

CDR3 in DNA: TGTGCCTGGACTGGGACAGGGCATGGCTACACCTTC. It yields the protein CAWTGTGHGYTF. The V and J genes are TRBV30 and TRBJ1-2; 9 bases agree with TRBD1. Germline-derived CDR1 and CDR2 are GTSNPN and SVGIG (reference sequence). J was trimmed by 6 bases and V by 4 bases; bases with no gene match: 3. The CDR3 runs to 12 residues.

V and J are TRBV6-5 and TRBJ2-2; the match to TRBD2 covers 10 bases. Trimming at V came to 7 bases and at J to 4 bases, leaving 3 bases not matched to a gene. The CDR3 loop spans 14 amino acids. CDR1 and CDR2 (germline): MNHEY, SVGAGI. The CDR3 sequence is CASITSGTTGELFF. CDR3 nucleotides: TGTGCCAGCATTACTAGCGGGACCACCGGGGAGCTGTTTTTT.

This chain connects TRBV9 to TRBJ1-2; D is perhaps TRBD1 (6 bases). CDR1 and CDR2 (germline): SGDLS, YYNGEE. The V gene lost 2 bases and the J gene lost 2 bases, with 13 bases spanning the gap. The CDR3 is 15 amino acids. This CDR3 is CASSVAVGQNYGYTF. CDR3 nucleotide sequence: TGTGCCAGCAGCGTCGCTGTCGGACAGAACTATGGCTACACCTTC. The complete variable domain, with remaining parts taken from reference TRBV9 and TRBJ1-2, reads DSGVTQTPKHLITATGQRVTLRCSPRSGDLSVYWYQQSLDQGLQFLIQYYNGEERAKGNILERFSAQQFPDLHSELNLSSLELGDSALYFCASSVAVGQNYGYTFGSGTRLTVV.

J is TRBJ1-2 and V is TRBV12-5; 8 nucleotides align to TRBD1. The CDR3 sequence is 15 residues long. CDR1 is LGHNT, CDR2 FRNRAP, per germline. The trim removed 3 bases at V and 4 bases at J, leaving 7 bases unmatched. This CDR3 is CASGLQGDITYGYTF. The CDR3 nucleotides are TGTGCTAGTGGTTTACAGGGGGATATTACCTATGGCTACACCTTC. The variable domain in full, completed from reference TRBV12-5 and TRBJ1-2, reads DARVTQTPRHKVTEMGQEVTMRCQPILGHNTVFWYRQTMMQGLELLAYFRNRAPLDDSGMPKDRFSAEMPDATLATLKIQPSEPRDSAVYFCASGLQGDITYGYTFGSGTRLTVV.

Details on this clone: The sample contains more than one DNA sequence encoding this CDR3. This chain joins TRBV11-3 and TRBJ2-3; D is unresolved. This CDR3 region has 14 residues. The V gene's germline CDR1 is SGHNT and CDR2 YENEEA. The V gene lost 2 bases and the J gene lost 0 bases, with 6 bases spanning the gap. The CDR3 DNA follows: TGTGCCAGCAGCTTAACTTCTAGCACAGATACGCAGTATTTT. This sequence encodes CASSLTSSTDTQYF. The variable domain in full, completed from reference TRBV11-3 and TRBJ2-3, reads EAGVVQSPRYKIIEKKQPVAFWCNPISGHNTLYWYLQNLGQGPELLIRYENEEAVDDSQLPKDRFSAERLKGVDSTLKIQPAELGDSAVYLCASSLTSSTDTQYFGPGTRLTVL.

The chain links TRBV4-3 to TRBJ2-2; maybe TRBD2 (5 bases). The CDR3 extends over 14 amino acids. Per the germline V gene, CDR1 is LGHNA and CDR2 is YSLEER. The V gene lost 0 bases and the J gene lost 8 bases, with 10 bases spanning the gap. The CDR3 region is CASSQERERGELFF. The CDR3 DNA reads as TGCGCCAGCAGCCAAGAGAGGGAGAGAGGGGAGCTGTTTTTT.

This clone was observed a few times. The chain couples TRBV10-3 to TRBJ2-7; a possible D gene is TRBD2 (5 bases). CDR1 and CDR2 (germline): ENHRY, SYGVKD. With 3 bases removed from V and 3 bases from J, the gap between germline ends came to 15 bases. The length of the CDR3 is 15 residues. Here the CDR3 reads CAISEDGGSHYEQYF. The CDR3 nucleotides read TGTGCCATCAGTGAAGACGGAGGTAGTCACTACGAGCAGTACTTC.

The rearrangement uses TRBV5-4 and TRBJ2-7; D may be TRBD2 (6 bases). V lost 4 bases and J lost 0, with 17 bases in between. This CDR3 is 16 amino acids long. Germline V gene lookup returns CDR1 SGHNT and CDR2 YYREEE (reference sequence). The DNA of the CDR3 is TGTGCCAGCAGCGACCGAGGGGCGGGGTACTCCTACGAGCAGTACTTC. Amino acid sequence: CASSDRGAGYSYEQYF.

V and J are TRBV7-8 and TRBJ2-5; TRBD2 agrees at 16 bases. This CDR3 region has 19 residues. The V gene's germline CDR1 is SGHVS and CDR2 FQNEAQ. Unmatched junction bases numbered 11, after V lost 5 bases and J lost 2 bases. CDR3 in amino acids: CASSPKLGLAGGLQETQYF. In nucleotides, the CDR3 is TGTGCCAGCAGCCCAAAGTTGGGACTAGCGGGGGGGTTACAAGAGACCCAGTACTTC.

V usage is TRBV9 and J usage is TRBJ2-3; perhaps TRBD2 as D (5 bases). The V gene lost 3 bases and the J gene lost 2 bases, with 13 bases spanning the gap. The CDR3 runs 15 residues. In germline, CDR1 is SGDLS, CDR2 YYNGEE. The CDR3 sequence is CASSGRASNTDTQYF. Here the CDR3 DNA reads TGTGCCAGCAGCGGGCGAGCTAGCAACACAGATACGCAGTATTTT.

This clone appeared a single time. The chain recombines TRBV6-1 with TRBJ1-3; the D is unclear. Trimming shortened V by 2 bases and J by 0 bases, and 8 bases separated the two germline ends. The CDR3 is 15 amino acids. Germline-derived CDR1 and CDR2 are MNHNS and SASEGT. The DNA of the CDR3 is TGTGCCAGCAGTGAACTCCGGGACTCTGGAAACACCATATATTTT. This gives the protein CASSELRDSGNTIYF.

CDR3 bases: TGCGCCAGCAGCATCTTCGCCACTAGCGGGGGTTTCACAGATACGCAGTATTTT. This translates into CASSIFATSGGFTDTQYF. This chain uses TRBV5-1 with TRBJ2-3, with 11 bases aligning to TRBD2. The germline V gene encodes CDR1 SGHRS and CDR2 YFSETQ. V lost 4 bases, J lost 2 bases, and 12 bases stayed unmatched. This CDR3 is 18 amino acids long.

The J gene is TRBJ2-2, the V gene TRBV5-4; 16 bases match TRBD2. The V segment lost 0 bases and the J segment 4 bases; nucleotides outside the gene matches: 6. The CDR3 is 19 residues long. The germline CDR1 and CDR2 sequences are SGHNT and YYREEE (reference sequence). CDR3 nucleotides: TGTGCCAGCAGCTTGGGGGGACTAGCGGGAGGGCCAGTCACCGGGGAGCTGTTTTTT. Translated, it gives CASSLGGLAGGPVTGELFF.

CDR3 coding DNA: TGTGCCAGCAGTTCCCGACCGTCAACAGGGGGCGTCAACAATGAGCAGTTCTTC. This translates into CASSSRPSTGGVNNEQFF. The J gene is TRBJ2-1, the V gene TRBV27, with TRBD1 identical over 9 bases. J was trimmed by 5 bases and V by 4 bases; bases with no gene match: 15. From germline, CDR1 is MNHEY and CDR2 SMNVEV (reference sequence). The CDR3 spans 18 residues.

The chain joins TRBV28 to TRBJ2-7; D is unresolved. V lost 1 base, J lost 4 bases, and 17 bases lay in between. Germline CDR1 reads MDHEN; CDR2 reads SYDVKM. There are 16 residues in the CDR3. CDR3 nucleotides: TGTGCCAGCAGTTTATATGCGTCGGGTCGTCTGTACGAGCAGTACTTC. This codes for CASSLYASGRLYEQYF.

This clone was seen just once. This chain joins TRBV6-5 and TRBJ1-2; no clear D. V shed 2 bases and J shed 7 bases, with 5 bases lying between them. The CDR3 totals 11 residues. The germline V gene encodes CDR1 MNHEY and CDR2 SVGAGI. The CDR3 DNA reads as TGTGCCAGCAGTTACGGAGGTGGCTACACCTTC. Its protein product is CASSYGGGYTF.

This chain connects TRBV18 to TRBJ2-7; TRBD1 aligns across 9 bases. Unmatched junction bases numbered 5, after V lost 4 bases and J lost 1 base. The germline gives CDR1 KGHSH, CDR2 LQKENI. The CDR3 contains 15 residues. Here the CDR3 reads CASSRGQGISYEQYF. CDR3 bases: TGTGCCAGCTCACGAGGACAGGGGATTTCCTACGAGCAGTACTTC.

This clone was recorded only once. V usage is TRBV28 and J usage is TRBJ1-4; D is undetermined. This CDR3 is 16 amino acids long. Trimming pared 6 bases from V and 4 bases from J, leaving 18 bases between. Per the germline V gene, CDR1 is MDHEN and CDR2 is SYDVKM. In nucleotides, the CDR3 is TGTGCCAGCAGCCTTCCCGGGATGGTGGGTAATGAAAAACTGTTTTTT. This codes for CASSLPGMVGNEKLFF.

This chain uses TRBV14 with TRBJ1-1; D gene uncertain. V shed 1 base and J shed 10 bases, with 22 bases lying between them. The CDR3 is 16 residues long. Germline loops: CDR1 SGHDN, CDR2 FVKESK. CDR3 loop: CASSQAGSGGRWRAFF. The CDR3 DNA sequence: TGTGCCAGCAGCCAAGCCGGTTCGGGTGGTCGTTGGAGAGCTTTCTTT.

CDR3 sequence: CASSLGGSDSYNEQFF. CDR3 sequence (DNA): TGCGCCAGCAGCCTGGGGGGTTCCGACTCCTACAATGAGCAGTTCTTC. The genes are TRBV4-3 and TRBJ2-1, with D maybe TRBD2 (6 bases). This CDR3 contains 16 residues. Trimming pared 4 bases from V and 0 bases from J, leaving 13 bases between. Germline CDR1 reads LGHNA; CDR2 reads YSLEER.

Written as DNA, the CDR3 is TGTGCCAGCAGCGCATTAAGGGGGAAGACTAGCACAGATACGCAGTATTTT. The encoded protein is CASSALRGKTSTDTQYF. The V gene is TRBV9, the J gene TRBJ2-3, with a weak D call TRBD1 (6 bases). The CDR3 length is 17 residues. Germline loops: CDR1 SGDLS, CDR2 YYNGEE. V lost 3 bases and J lost 0, with 17 bases in between.

J is TRBJ2-3 and V is TRBV19, with D maybe TRBD2 (5 bases). CDR3 length equals 14 residues. CDR1 and CDR2 from the germline V gene are LNHDA and SQIVND (reference sequence). The ends were cut back, 4 bases at V and 2 bases at J, with 10 bases in the middle. DNA for the CDR3: TGTGCCAGTAGTACCGGACTTTTCACAGATACGCAGTATTTT. Its translation is CASSTGLFTDTQYF.

The rearrangement joins TRBV7-2 to TRBJ1-1, with 8 bases aligning to TRBD1. The germline V gene has CDR1 SGHTA and CDR2 FQGNSA. The CDR3 is made up of 14 amino acids. Trimming took 5 bases from V and 5 from J; bases not matched to a gene: 7. CDR3 bases: TGTGCCAGCAGCACTATGGACAGGGCGACTGAAGCTTTCTTT. This gives the protein CASSTMDRATEAFF.

The chain couples TRBV28 to TRBJ1-3; D remains unclear. The germline V gene encodes CDR1 MDHEN and CDR2 SYDVKM. With 6 bases removed from V and 0 bases from J, the gap between germline ends came to 15 bases. This CDR3 is built from 16 residues. CDR3 sequence reads: CASSPVGIYSGNTIYF. The CDR3 DNA reads TGTGCCAGCAGCCCGGTCGGGATCTACTCTGGAAACACCATATATTTT.